This T cell receptor beta chain was found in a study of cytomegalovirus exposure and HLA in healthy donors. Each of the donors was a healthy bone marrow donor. For this clone: Its antigen is not known.

Study results and limitations: A later analysis reported that several of the most significant clusters appeared to be linked to common viral pathogens, among them Epstein-Barr virus. A missense variant in DCLRE1C was later tied to TCR beta V- and J-gene trimming.

60 Vbeta and 13 Jbeta primers were used in PCR. The data were produced by immunoSEQ multiplex PCR, yet TCRdb's version contains in-frame clones alone and is incomplete. The sample includes 80,000 to 95,000 clones, about 89% seen only once; the top ten take approximately 10%. The clonotype originates from a man aged 25 to 45 in good health and CMV-seropositive. Specimen: PBMCs.

In DNA, the CDR3 is TGTGCCATCAGTGAAGGGACTAGCGGGAGGGAACAGTTCTTC. The encoded protein is CAISEGTSGREQFF. This chain links TRBV10-3 with TRBJ2-1; 16 bases match TRBD2. V was pared by 3 bases and J by 13 bases, with 3 bases of the junction left unmatched. CDR3 length equals 14 residues. CDR1 is ENHRY and CDR2 is SYGVKD in the germline V gene.